This T cell receptor (beta chain) was captured by sequencing in a study of CD8 T cells in Susac syndrome. It was with random hexamers that about 0.45 to 1 ug RNA was reverse transcribed. With immunoSEQ multiplex PCR, TCR beta CDR3 was amplified across 54 Vbeta and 13 Jbeta. TCRdb ran MiXCR on the immunoSEQ multiplex PCR reads and lists one entry per CDR3 protein. This sample has some 160,000 distinct CDR3 sequences, with roughly 95% found just once. Germline V CDR1 and CDR2: SGHRS, YFSETQ. Trimming took 2 bases from V and 3 from J; bases not matched to a gene: 10. This CDR3 has 16 residues. The sample was CD8+ T cells from PBMCs. The sequence derives from a human donor with multiple sclerosis. The gene calls are TRBV5-1 and TRBJ1-1; 7 bases map to TRBD1. CDR3 sequence: CASSFDRVKGDTEAFF. CDR3 coding DNA: TGCGCCAGCAGCTTCGACAGGGTGAAGGGAGACACTGAAGCTTTCTTT.